The table lists the clone carrying this TCR beta chain with a few counts. The trim removed 3 bases at V and 6 bases at J, leaving 9 bases unmatched. The CDR3 is made up of 14 amino acids. The germline V gene has CDR1 SGDLS and CDR2 YYNGEE. In the original processing: By means of reference gene primer amplification, nucleated cell counts were estimated. Data came from immunoSEQ multiplex PCR; TCRdb stores just in-frame clones and leaves some out. V and J calls and clone size are copied from that table; D and trimming were computed from the DNA. Here the sample spans about 63,000 clones, approximately 79% being singletons. The sample originates from a study of blood T cell repertoires in COVID-19. Study summary: Samples taken during acute and convalescent COVID-19 were collected in the United States, Italy and Spain.

The V gene is TRBV9, the J gene TRBJ2-7; 7 bases map to TRBD1. Sequencing was carried out using peripheral blood. The receptor's source is a human donor in a cohort sampled during active COVID-19. Here the CDR3 DNA reads TGTGCCAGCAGCGCCATACCCCACAGGGGCGAGCAGTACTTC. It codes for CASSAIPHRGEQYF.